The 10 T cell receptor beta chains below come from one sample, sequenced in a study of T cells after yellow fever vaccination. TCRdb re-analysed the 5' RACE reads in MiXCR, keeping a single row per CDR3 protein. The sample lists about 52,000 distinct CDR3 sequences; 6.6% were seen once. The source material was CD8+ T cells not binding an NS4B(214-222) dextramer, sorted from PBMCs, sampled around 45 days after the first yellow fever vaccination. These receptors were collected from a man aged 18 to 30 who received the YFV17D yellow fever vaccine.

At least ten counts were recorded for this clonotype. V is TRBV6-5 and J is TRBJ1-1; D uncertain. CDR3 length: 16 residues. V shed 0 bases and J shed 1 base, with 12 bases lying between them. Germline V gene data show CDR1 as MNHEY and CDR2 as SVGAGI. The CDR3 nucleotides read TGTGCCAGCAGTTACTCACGCAGGCTAGGGAACACTGAAGCTTTCTTT. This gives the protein CASSYSRRLGNTEAFF.

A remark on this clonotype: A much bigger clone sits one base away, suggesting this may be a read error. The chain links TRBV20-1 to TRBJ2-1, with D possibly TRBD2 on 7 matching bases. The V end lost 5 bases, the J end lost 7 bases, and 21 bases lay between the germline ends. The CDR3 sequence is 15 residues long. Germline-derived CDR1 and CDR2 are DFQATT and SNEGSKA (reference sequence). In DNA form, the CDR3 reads TGCAGTGCTCGCGGGGGACATGGGGCTGGAAATGAGCAGTTCTTC. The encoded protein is CSARGGHGAGNEQFF.

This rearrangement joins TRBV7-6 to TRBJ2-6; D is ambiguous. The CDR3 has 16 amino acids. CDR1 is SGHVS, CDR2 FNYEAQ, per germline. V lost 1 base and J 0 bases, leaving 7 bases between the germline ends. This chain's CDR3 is CASSLEGGSGANVLTF. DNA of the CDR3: TGTGCCAGCAGCTTAGAGGGCGGCTCTGGGGCCAACGTCCTGACTTTC.

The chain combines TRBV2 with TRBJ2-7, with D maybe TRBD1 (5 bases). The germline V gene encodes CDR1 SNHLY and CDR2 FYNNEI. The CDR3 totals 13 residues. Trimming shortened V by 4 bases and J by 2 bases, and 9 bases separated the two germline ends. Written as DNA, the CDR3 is TGTGCCAGCAGTGCAAGCAGGGCCTACGAGCAGTACGTC. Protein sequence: CASSASRAYEQYV.

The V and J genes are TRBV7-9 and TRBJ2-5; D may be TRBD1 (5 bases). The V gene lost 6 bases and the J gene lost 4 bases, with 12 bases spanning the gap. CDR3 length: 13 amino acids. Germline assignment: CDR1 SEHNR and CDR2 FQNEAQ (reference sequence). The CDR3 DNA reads TGTGCCAGCAGAGACAGCCTGGGAGAGACCCAGTACTTC. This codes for CASRDSLGETQYF.

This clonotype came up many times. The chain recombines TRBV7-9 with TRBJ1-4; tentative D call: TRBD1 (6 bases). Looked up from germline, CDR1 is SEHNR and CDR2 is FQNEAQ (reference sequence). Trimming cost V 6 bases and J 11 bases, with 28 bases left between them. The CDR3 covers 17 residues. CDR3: CASSFGVAGQNFGKLFF. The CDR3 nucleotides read TGTGCCAGCAGTTTTGGTGTGGCCGGACAGAACTTCGGCAAACTGTTTTTT.

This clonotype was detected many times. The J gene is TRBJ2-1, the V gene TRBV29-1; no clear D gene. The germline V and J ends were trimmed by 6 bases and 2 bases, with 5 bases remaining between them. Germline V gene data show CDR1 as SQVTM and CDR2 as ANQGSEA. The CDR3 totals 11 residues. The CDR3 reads CSVGTYNEQFF. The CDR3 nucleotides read TGCAGCGTAGGGACCTACAATGAGCAGTTCTTC.

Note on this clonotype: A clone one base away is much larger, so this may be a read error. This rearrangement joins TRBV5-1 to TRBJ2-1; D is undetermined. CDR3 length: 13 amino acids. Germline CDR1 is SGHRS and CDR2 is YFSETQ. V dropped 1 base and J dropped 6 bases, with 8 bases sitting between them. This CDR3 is CASSLSSGNEQFF. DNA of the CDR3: TGCGCCAGCAGCTTGTCGTCAGGCAATGAGCAGTTCTTC.

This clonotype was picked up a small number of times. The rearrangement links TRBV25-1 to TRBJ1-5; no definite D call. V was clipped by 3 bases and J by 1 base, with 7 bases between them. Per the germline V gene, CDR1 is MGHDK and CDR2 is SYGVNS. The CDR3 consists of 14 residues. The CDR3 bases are TGTGCCAGCAGTGAGGAGGGCAGCAATCAGCCCCAGCATTTT. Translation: CASSEEGSNQPQHF.

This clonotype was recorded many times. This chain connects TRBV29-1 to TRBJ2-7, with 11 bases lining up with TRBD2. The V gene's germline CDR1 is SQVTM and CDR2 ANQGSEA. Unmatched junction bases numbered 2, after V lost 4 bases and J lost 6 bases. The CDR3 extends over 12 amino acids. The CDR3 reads CSVVSGGAEQYF. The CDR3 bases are TGCAGCGTTGTTAGCGGGGGGGCCGAGCAGTACTTC.